Listed below are T cell receptor beta chains from one sample, sequenced in a study of blood T cell repertoires in COVID-19. The protocol was immunoSEQ multiplex PCR, while the TCRdb copy is restricted to in-frame clones and leaves out a portion. Among roughly 71,000 clones listed, nearly 90% were seen once. The sequencing input was peripheral blood. These TCRs come from a man aged 45-65 years with acute or convalescent COVID-19. The CDR3 runs from the conserved cysteine through the conserved F or W. The D gene is left open where the match is weak. Not every row has a clone size; where given, it reads once, few, many or a size class.

v_gene,d_gene,abundance,j_gene,CDR3nt,CDR3aa
TRBV24-1,TRBD1,-,TRBJ2-2,TGTGCCACCAGTCCCGGACAGGGGATTCGGGAGCTGTTTTTT,CATSPGQGIRELFF
TRBV3-1/TRBV3-2,-,-,TRBJ2-7,TGTGCCAGCAGCCAAGGGGGGAGGGAGCAGTACTTC,CASSQGGREQYF
TRBV29-1,-,-,TRBJ1-5,TGCAGCGTTGCGACGGGTTATAGCAATCAGCCCCAGCATTTT,CSVATGYSNQPQHF
TRBV6-1,-,-,TRBJ1-2,TGTGCCAGCAGTGAGCAGGGTTCTCACTATGGCTACACCTTC,CASSEQGSHYGYTF
TRBV2,TRBD1,-,TRBJ2-7,TGTGCCAGCAGTGGGGACAGGGTACTCTACGAGCAGTACTTC,CASSGDRVLYEQYF
TRBV19,TRBD1,-,TRBJ1-1,TGTGCCAGTAGTACTTCGACAGGGTGGGACACTGAAGCTTTCTTT,CASSTSTGWDTEAFF
TRBV6-5,-,-,TRBJ2-1,TGTGCCAGCAGTCGAGGAGGGACTTCCTTCAATGAGCAGTTCTTC,CASSRGGTSFNEQFF
TRBV5-1,TRBD2,-,TRBJ2-7,TGCGCCAGCAGCTTACGGGGGGAGCCCTACGAGCAGTACTTC,CASSLRGEPYEQYF
TRBV6-5,TRBD1,many,TRBJ1-2,TGTGCCAGCAACCTTCGACAGGGCTATGGCTACACCTTC,CASNLRQGYGYTF
TRBV5-1,-,-,TRBJ1-1,TGCGCCAGCAGCTTCGGACAGAAAAACACTGAAGCTTTCTTT,CASSFGQKNTEAFF
TRBV19,TRBD2,-,TRBJ2-2,TGTGCCAGTCGCGGGGGTACCGGGGAGCTGTTTTTT,CASRGGTGELFF
TRBV28,-,-,TRBJ1-5,TGTGCCAGCAGTACAGGGTCGCGGCAGCCCCAGCATTTT,CASSTGSRQPQHF
TRBV7-2,TRBD1,-,TRBJ2-2,TGTGCCAGCAAGACAGGGGGCGCGGACACCGGGGAGCTGTTTTTT,CASKTGGADTGELFF
TRBV5-1,-,-,TRBJ2-7,TGCGCCAGCAGCTTACAGGAGATTGCCTACGAGCAGTACTTC,CASSLQEIAYEQYF
TRBV4-1,TRBD2,-,TRBJ2-3,TGCGCCAGCAGCCCGAGCGGGGGGGCCCCAGATACGCAGTATTTT,CASSPSGGAPDTQYF
TRBV10-1,-,-,TRBJ2-2,TGCGCCAGTTCAGGGACTTACACCGGGGAGCTGTTTTTT,CASSGTYTGELFF
TRBV19,TRBD1,few,TRBJ1-5,TGTGCCAGTAGTATAGTCCCAGGGGGCGCGGGTCAGCCCCAGCATTTT,CASSIVPGGAGQPQHF
TRBV27,TRBD1,-,TRBJ1-6,TGTGCCAGCAGTTTAGAACAGGGGCGAAATTCACCCCTCCACTTT,CASSLEQGRNSPLHF
TRBV24-1,-,-,TRBJ2-5,TGTGCCACCAGTGCCCCAGGGAAACAGGGTGGCCAAGAGACCCAGTACTTC,CATSAPGKQGGQETQYF
TRBV6-5,TRBD1,once,TRBJ2-2,TGTGCCAGCAGTTACTCGGACAGGGGGCGTCACCGGGGAGCTGTTTTT,CASSYSDRGRHRGAVF
TRBV6-1,-,once,TRBJ1-3,TGTGCCAGCAGTGAGGACTTATCTGGAAACACCATATATTTT,CASSEDLSGNTIYF
TRBV3-1/TRBV3-2,-,few,TRBJ2-3,TGTGCCAGCAGCCGTCCAGGGGCCGCCGTAGAGTATTTT,CASSRPGAAVEYF
TRBV10-1,-,-,TRBJ1-6,TGCGCCAGCAGTGAAACGGGTTATTCACCCCTCCACTTT,CASSETGYSPLHF
TRBV7-3,TRBD1,-,TRBJ2-3,TGTGCCAGCAGCGAGAGGGGTGGGACAGGGGCCCCTGGGCAGTATTTT,CASSERGGTGAPGQYF
TRBV5-1,TRBD1,-,TRBJ2-2,TGCGCCAGCAGCTTGCGAACAGGGGGAACCGGGGAGCTGTTTTTT,CASSLRTGGTGELFF
TRBV2,-,-,TRBJ1-2,TGTGCCAGAGGGAGGGAGGGGATCCACTATGGCTACACCTTC,CARGREGIHYGYTF
TRBV18,TRBD1,few,TRBJ2-7,TGTGCCAGCTCACCGGCCAGGGGACAGGGGAAAAACGAGCAGTACTTC,CASSPARGQGKNEQYF
TRBV27,-,once,TRBJ1-4,TGTGCCAGCAGTGGGGGGGCAACTAATGAAAAACTGTTTTTT,CASSGGATNEKLFF
TRBV19,TRBD1,few,TRBJ2-2,TGTGCCAGTAGTCCTGGGACAGAGAACACCGGGGAGCTGTTTTTT,CASSPGTENTGELFF
TRBV7-2,-,-,TRBJ2-4,TGTGCCAGCAGCTTAGTGTTTGCTCCGGGGTATTTGTCCAAAAACATTCAGTACTTC,CASSLVFAPGYLSKNIQYF
TRBV19,TRBD1,-,TRBJ1-1,TGTGCCAGTAGTGCCCGACAGGGGGCGAACACTGAAGCTTTCTTT,CASSARQGANTEAFF
TRBV14,-,-,TRBJ2-5,TGTGCCAGCAGCCAAGTAGGGGAAGAGACCCAGTACTTC,CASSQVGEETQYF
TRBV19,-,-,TRBJ1-2,TGTGCCAGTAGTATATACAGGGACGCTGGCTACACCTTC,CASSIYRDAGYTF
TRBV10-3,TRBD1,many,TRBJ1-5,TGTGCCTCCTCGACAGGGGATAGCAATCAGCCCCAGCATTTT,CASSTGDSNQPQHF
TRBV28,TRBD1,-,TRBJ1-4,TGTGCCAGCAGTCATACCCGACAGGGGAGTAATGAAAAACTGTTTTTT,CASSHTRQGSNEKLFF
TRBV6-5,TRBD1,-,TRBJ1-1,TGTGCCAGCACCCGGGACAGGGCGAACACTGAAGCTTTCTTT,CASTRDRANTEAFF
TRBV3-1/TRBV3-2,TRBD1,once,TRBJ2-7,TGTGCCAGCAGCCAAGATCTAGTACAGGGGGCGGACGAGCAGTACTTC,CASSQDLVQGADEQYF
TRBV6-6,TRBD1,-,TRBJ1-5,TGTGCCACCAGGGGACAGCTTGGCAATCAGCCCCAGCATTTT,CATRGQLGNQPQHF
TRBV5-1,-,-,TRBJ2-5,TGCGCCAGCAGCTTGGTAGAAAAAGAGACCCAGTACTTC,CASSLVEKETQYF
TRBV19,-,-,TRBJ1-3,TGTGCCAGTAGTAGGGGACAAACGCCTGGAAACACCATATATTTT,CASSRGQTPGNTIYF
TRBV5-1,-,-,TRBJ2-5,TGCGCCAGCAGCTTGGGAGGGGGAGAGACCCAGTACTTC,CASSLGGGETQYF
TRBV28,-,-,TRBJ2-7,TGTACCAGCAGTTTACCCGGCAGGGCGATCTACGAGCAGTACTTC,CTSSLPGRAIYEQYF
TRBV15,TRBD1,-,TRBJ1-1,TGTGCCACCAGCTGGGGACAGGGGGTTAAGGACACTGAAGCTTTCTTT,CATSWGQGVKDTEAFF
TRBV28,-,-,TRBJ1-1,TGTGCCAGCAGTCCCCCGGACAAGAACACTGAAGCTTTCTTT,CASSPPDKNTEAFF
TRBV27,-,-,TRBJ1-1,TGTGCCAGCAGTTCCCTGGGGGGGATCCCTGAAGCTTTCTTT,CASSSLGGIPEAFF